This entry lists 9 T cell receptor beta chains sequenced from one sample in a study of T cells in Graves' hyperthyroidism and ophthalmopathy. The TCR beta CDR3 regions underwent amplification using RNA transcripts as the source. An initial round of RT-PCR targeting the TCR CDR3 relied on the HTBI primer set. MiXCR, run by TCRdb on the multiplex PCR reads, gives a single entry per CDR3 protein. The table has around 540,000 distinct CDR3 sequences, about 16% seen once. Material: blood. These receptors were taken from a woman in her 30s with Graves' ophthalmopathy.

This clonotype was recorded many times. The chain's CDR3 is CSAGRTPYEQFF. The CDR3 DNA reads TGCAGTGCGGGGAGGACCCCCTATGAGCAGTTCTTC. The chain has TRBV20-1 and TRBJ2-1, with D perhaps TRBD2 (6 bases). From germline, CDR1 is DFQATT and CDR2 SNEGSKA (reference sequence). The V gene lost 6 bases and the J gene lost 8 bases, with 14 bases spanning the gap. This CDR3 spans 12 amino acids.

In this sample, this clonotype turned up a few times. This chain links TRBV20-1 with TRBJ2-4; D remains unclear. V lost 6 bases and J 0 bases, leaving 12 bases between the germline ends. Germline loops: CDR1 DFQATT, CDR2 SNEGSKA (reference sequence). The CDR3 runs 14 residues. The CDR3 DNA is TGCAGTGCAAGCAGTGGAGTAGCCAAAAACATTCAGTACTTC. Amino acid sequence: CSASSGVAKNIQYF.

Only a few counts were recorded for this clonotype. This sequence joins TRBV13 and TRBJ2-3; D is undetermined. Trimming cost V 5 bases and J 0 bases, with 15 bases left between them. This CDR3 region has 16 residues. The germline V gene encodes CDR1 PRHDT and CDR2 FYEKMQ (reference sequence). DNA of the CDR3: TGTGCCAGCAGCGCCCGGGCTTTTTCTAGCACAGATACGCAGTATTTT. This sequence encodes CASSARAFSSTDTQYF.

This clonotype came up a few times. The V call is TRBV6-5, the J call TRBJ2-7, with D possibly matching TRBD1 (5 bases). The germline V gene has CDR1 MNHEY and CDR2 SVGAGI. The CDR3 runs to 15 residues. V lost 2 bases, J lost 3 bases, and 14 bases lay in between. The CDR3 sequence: CASSYRQGPYYEQYF. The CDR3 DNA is TGTGCCAGCAGTTACAGGCAGGGCCCTTACTACGAGCAGTACTTC.

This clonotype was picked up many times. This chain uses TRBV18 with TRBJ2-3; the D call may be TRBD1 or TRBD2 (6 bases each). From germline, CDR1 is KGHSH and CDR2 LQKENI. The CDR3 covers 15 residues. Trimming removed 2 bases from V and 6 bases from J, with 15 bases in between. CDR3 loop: CASSPTRGGGDTQYF. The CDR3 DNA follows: TGTGCCAGCTCACCAACCCGAGGGGGAGGTGATACGCAGTATTTT.

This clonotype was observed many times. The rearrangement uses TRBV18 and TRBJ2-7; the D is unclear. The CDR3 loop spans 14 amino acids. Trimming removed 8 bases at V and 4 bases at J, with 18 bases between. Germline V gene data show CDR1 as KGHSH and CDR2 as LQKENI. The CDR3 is CASTTPADRYEQYF. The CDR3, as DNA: TGTGCCAGCACGACCCCGGCAGATAGGTACGAGCAGTACTTC.

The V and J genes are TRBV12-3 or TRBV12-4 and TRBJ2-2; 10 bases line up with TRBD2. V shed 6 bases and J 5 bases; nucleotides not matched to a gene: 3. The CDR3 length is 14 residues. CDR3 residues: CASRLSGRTGELFF. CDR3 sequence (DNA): TGTGCCAGCAGACTTAGCGGGAGGACCGGGGAGCTGTTTTTT.

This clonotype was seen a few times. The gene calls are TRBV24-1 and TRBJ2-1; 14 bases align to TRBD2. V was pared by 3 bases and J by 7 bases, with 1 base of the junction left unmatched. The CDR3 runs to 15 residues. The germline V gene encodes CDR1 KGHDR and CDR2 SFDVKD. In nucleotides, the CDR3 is TGTGCCACCAGTGATCGGACTAGCGGGAGGAATGAGCAGTTCTTC. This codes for CATSDRTSGRNEQFF.

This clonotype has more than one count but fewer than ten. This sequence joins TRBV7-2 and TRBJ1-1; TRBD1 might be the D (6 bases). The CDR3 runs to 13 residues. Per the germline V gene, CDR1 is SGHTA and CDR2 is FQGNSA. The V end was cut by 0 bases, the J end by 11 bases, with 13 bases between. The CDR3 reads CASSLAGGGRAFF. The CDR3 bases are TGTGCCAGCAGCTTAGCGGGCGGGGGCAGGGCTTTCTTT. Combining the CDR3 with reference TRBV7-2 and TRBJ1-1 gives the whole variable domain GAGVSQSPSNKVTEKGKDVELRCDPISGHTALYWYRQSLGQGLEFLIYFQGNSAPDKSGLPSDRFSAERTGGSVSTLTIQRTQQEDSAVYLCASSLAGGGRAFFGQGTRLTVV.